This is a list of T cell receptor beta chains from one sample in a study of CD8 T cells in Susac syndrome. TCRdb analysed the immunoSEQ multiplex PCR reads with MiXCR anew, one entry per CDR3 protein. The table has some 100,000 distinct CDR3 sequences, around 90% seen once. The sample comprised CD8+ T cells from PBMCs. The source of these receptors is a human donor in good health. Both conserved end residues are part of each CDR3. The D gene is left open where the match is weak. Expanded clones are given a class, and other clones once, few, many or no size at all.

d_call	clone_size	v_call	j_call	cdr3_nt	cdr3_aa
.	.	TRBV2	TRBJ2-7	TGTGCCAGCAGTGAAGAAGCAGACTCCTACGAGCAGTACTTC	CASSEEADSYEQYF
TRBD1	.	TRBV2	TRBJ2-5	TGTGCCAGCAGTGGGGACAGGGGCCTACAAGAGACCCAGTACTTC	CASSGDRGLQETQYF
TRBD1	once	TRBV7-3	TRBJ2-2	TGTGCCAGCAGCCTTACGCCGGGACAGGGGGCGACCGGGGAGCTGTTTTTT	CASSLTPGQGATGELFF
.	.	TRBV5-1	TRBJ1-1	TGCGCCAGCAGCTTGACCGGGGCAGGGATGAACACTGAAGCTTTCTTT	CASSLTGAGMNTEAFF
TRBD2	.	TRBV29-1	TRBJ2-1	TGCAGCGTGGACGGGGGGTCTCGTGAGCAGTTCTTC	CSVDGGSREQFF
TRBD1	.	TRBV2	TRBJ1-2	TGTGCCAGCAGGAAATTGAGCGGGCAGGGGGGACGCTATGGCTACACCTTC	CASRKLSGQGGRYGYTF
TRBD2	.	TRBV3-1	TRBJ2-5	TGTGCCAGCAGCCAAACCGGGACTAGCGGGGGGAGGTACCAAGAGACCCAGTACTTC	CASSQTGTSGGRYQETQYF
TRBD1	.	TRBV19	TRBJ2-3	TGTGCCAGTGAAGGGACAGGGGGCGGTTGGACAGATACGCAGTATTTT	CASEGTGGGWTDTQYF
.	.	TRBV18	TRBJ1-2	TGTGCCAGCTCATTGGACAGAAACTATGGCTACACCTTC	CASSLDRNYGYTF
.	.	TRBV20-1	TRBJ1-2	TGCAGTGCTAGTATACGCAGTCATGGCTACACCTTC	CSASIRSHGYTF
TRBD2	.	TRBV7-2	TRBJ2-3	TGTGCCAGCAGCTTACCGGGAGGGACAGATACGCAGTATTTT	CASSLPGGTDTQYF
.	.	TRBV20-1	TRBJ2-6	TGCAGTGCTAGAGTTCAGGGGTTCTCTGGGGCCAACGTCCTGACTTTC	CSARVQGFSGANVLTF
.	.	TRBV6-5	TRBJ1-2	TGTGCCAGCAGTTACTCGGGGGGGACGGCTAACTATGGCTACACCTTC	CASSYSGGTANYGYTF
TRBD1	.	TRBV10-3	TRBJ2-7	TGTGCCATCAGTGCCGCCGGGGGACAGGGGGCCGCGGAGCAGTACTTC	CAISAAGGQGAAEQYF
TRBD1	.	TRBV7-8	TRBJ1-1	TGTGCCAGCAGCCCTAATCGGGGACAGCTAACCGAAGCTTTCTTT	CASSPNRGQLTEAFF
.	.	TRBV19	TRBJ2-2	TGTGCCAGTAATACGCATTCGGCAGGCCCAACCGGGGAGCTGTTTTTT	CASNTHSAGPTGELFF
.	few	TRBV6-1	TRBJ1-1	TGTGCCAGCAGCTCTCAGGTGAACACTGAAGCTTTCTTT	CASSSQVNTEAFF
.	.	TRBV4-3	TRBJ2-7	TGCGCCAGCAGCCAAGACGCTGGAACGAGTTCCTACGAGCAGTACTTC	CASSQDAGTSSYEQYF
TRBD2	once	TRBV7-2	TRBJ2-3	TGTGCCAGCAGCCCCCGGGAAGCGGGGGGACGCTCAGATACGCAGTATTTT	CASSPREAGGRSDTQYF
.	.	TRBV7-2	TRBJ2-1	TGTGCCAGCAGCTTATCCCTGGGGGCAGTTAATGAGCAGTTCTTC	CASSLSLGAVNEQFF
.	once	TRBV21-1	TRBJ1-1	TGTGCCAGCAGCGTGGGAGAAGACAAGAACACTGAAGCTTTCTTT	CASSVGEDKNTEAFF
TRBD2	.	TRBV29-1	TRBJ2-1	TGCAGCGTTGAAGGAAGCGGGAGGGGCAATGAGCAGTTCTTC	CSVEGSGRGNEQFF
TRBD2	.	TRBV5-1	TRBJ2-1	TGCGCCAGCAGAGAAGGCGCTAGCGGGGGTAACGATGAGCAGTTCTTC	CASREGASGGNDEQFF
.	.	TRBV6-2/TRBV6-3	TRBJ2-2	TGTGCCAGCAGTTCTGATTTAAACACCGGGGAGCTGTTTTTT	CASSSDLNTGELFF
.	.	TRBV3-1	TRBJ2-3	TGTGCCAGCAGCCAAGACGGTAGCGGATCTAGCACAGATACGCAGTATTTT	CASSQDGSGSSTDTQYF